Presented here are 8 T cell receptor beta chains from one specimen sequenced in a study of blood T cell repertoires in COVID-19. Produced via immunoSEQ multiplex PCR; TCRdb's table is partial and in-frame only. This table holds around 76,000 clones, approximately 85% found once. The sample was peripheral blood. All receptors come from a man older than 75 with acute or convalescent COVID-19.

The gene calls are TRBV11-3 and TRBJ2-2; 10 positions match TRBD2. CDR1 and CDR2 (germline): SGHNT, YENEEA. CDR3 length: 17 amino acids. The V segment lost 0 bases and the J segment 6 bases; nucleotides outside the gene matches: 7. The CDR3 region is CASSLDSSGSGAGELFF. The CDR3 coding sequence is TGTGCCAGCAGCTTAGACTCTAGCGGGAGTGGCGCCGGGGAGCTGTTTTTT.

The chain combines TRBV3-1 (or the pseudogene TRBV3-2) with TRBJ1-1; D is perhaps TRBD1 (6 bases). CDR1 is LGHDT, CDR2 YNNKEL, per germline (reference sequence). This CDR3 comprises 14 residues. V shed 5 bases and J shed 6 bases, with 16 bases lying between them. The CDR3 region is CASSVKGERAEAFF. In DNA, the CDR3 is TGTGCCAGCAGCGTCAAGGGGGAAAGAGCTGAAGCTTTCTTT.

This clone occurred a few times. V gene TRBV9 combines with J gene TRBJ2-1; the match to TRBD2 covers 11 bases. Germline V lookup: CDR1 SGDLS, CDR2 YYNGEE. The CDR3 is 18 residues long. V dropped 0 bases and J dropped 4; count of bases not matched to a gene: 9. DNA of the CDR3: TGTGCCAGCAGCGTAGCTACATCGGGACTAGCGGCTTACAATGAGCAGTTCTTC. The encoded protein is CASSVATSGLAAYNEQFF.

This chain connects TRBV6-2 or TRBV6-3 to TRBJ2-1; D is possibly TRBD1 or TRBD2 (6 bases each). CDR1 and CDR2 from the germline V gene are MNHEY and SVGEGT. The CDR3 spans 14 residues. Deletions cut 6 bases from V and 7 bases from J, with 16 bases between. This CDR3 reads CASSRGRKGNEQFF. CDR3 bases: TGTGCCAGCAGCCGGGGGCGGAAAGGGAATGAGCAGTTCTTC.

The V and J genes are TRBV28 and TRBJ1-2; 10 nucleotides line up with TRBD1. This CDR3 has 16 amino acids. The V and J ends lost 6 bases and 4 bases, in that order; junction bases with no gene match: 11. Germline CDR1 MDHEN, CDR2 SYDVKM. CDR3 sequence (DNA): TGTGCCAGCAGAGGGACAGGGGTCTCAACTACCTATGGCTACACCTTC. This translates into CASRGTGVSTTYGYTF.

The chain joins TRBV19 to TRBJ1-2, with D possibly matching TRBD1 (5 bases). The CDR3 extends over 16 amino acids. The germline V gene encodes CDR1 LNHDA and CDR2 SQIVND (reference sequence). Trimming shortened V by 3 bases and J by 4 bases, and 18 bases separated the two germline ends. This chain's CDR3 is CASSMTGPQGGYGYTF. DNA of the CDR3: TGTGCCAGTAGTATGACGGGCCCCCAGGGTGGCTATGGCTACACCTTC.

The rearrangement links TRBV6-5 to TRBJ2-2; TRBD1 matches at 8 bases. Germline V gene lookup returns CDR1 MNHEY and CDR2 SVGAGI. This CDR3 has 14 residues. Unmatched junction bases numbered 6, after V lost 6 bases and J lost 6 bases. This CDR3 is CASSLDRGAGELFF. CDR3 bases: TGTGCCAGCAGCCTAGACAGGGGCGCCGGGGAGCTGTTTTTT.

The chain uses TRBV3-1 (or the pseudogene TRBV3-2) and TRBJ2-5; 10 bases are a match to TRBD1. The CDR3 totals 16 residues. CDR1 and CDR2 (germline): LGHDT, YNNKEL (reference sequence). Trimming cost V 6 bases and J 5 bases; bases outside gene matches: 12. CDR3 sequence (DNA): TGTGCCAGCAGTTATACCGGGACAGGGGCTTGGGAGACCCAGTACTTC. This encodes CASSYTGTGAWETQYF.